This note documents a single T cell receptor beta chain sequence. This sample was included in a study of blood T cell repertoires in COVID-19. This table comes from immunoSEQ multiplex PCR, and its TCRdb copy is limited to in-frame clones, with some not included. The sample shows about 230,000 clones, around 85% of them seen only once. Sequencing was done on a sample of PBMCs or T cells enriched from blood (not recorded which). The clonotype was recovered from a woman between 50 and 59 years old in a cohort exposed to, infected with or recovered from COVID-19 (not recorded which).

The CDR3 protein is CASGLGQTLAYEQYF. The CDR3 nucleotides are TGTGCCAGCGGCCTAGGACAGACTCTCGCCTACGAGCAGTACTTC. The chain combines TRBV28 with TRBJ2-7; D is perhaps TRBD1 (6 bases). Germline V CDR1 and CDR2: MDHEN, SYDVKM. V lost 8 bases and J 2 bases, leaving 19 bases between the germline ends. The CDR3 runs 15 residues.